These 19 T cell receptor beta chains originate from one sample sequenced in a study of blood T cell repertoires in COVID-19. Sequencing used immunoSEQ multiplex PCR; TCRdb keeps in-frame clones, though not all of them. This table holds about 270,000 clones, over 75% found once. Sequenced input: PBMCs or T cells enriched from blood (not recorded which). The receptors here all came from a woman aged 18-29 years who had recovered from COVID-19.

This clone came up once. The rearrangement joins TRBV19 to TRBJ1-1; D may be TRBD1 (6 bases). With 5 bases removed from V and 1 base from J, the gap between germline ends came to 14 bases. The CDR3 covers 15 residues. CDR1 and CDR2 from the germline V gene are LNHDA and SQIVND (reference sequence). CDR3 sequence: CASSLDRLPNTEAFF. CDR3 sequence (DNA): TGTGCCAGTAGTTTGGACAGACTCCCGAACACTGAAGCTTTCTTT.

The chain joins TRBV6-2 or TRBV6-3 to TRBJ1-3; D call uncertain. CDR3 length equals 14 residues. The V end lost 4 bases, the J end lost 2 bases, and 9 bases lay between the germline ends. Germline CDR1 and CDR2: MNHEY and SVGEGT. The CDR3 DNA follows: TGTGCCAGCAGTTTAGCCGGGACTGGAAACACCATATATTTT. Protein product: CASSLAGTGNTIYF.

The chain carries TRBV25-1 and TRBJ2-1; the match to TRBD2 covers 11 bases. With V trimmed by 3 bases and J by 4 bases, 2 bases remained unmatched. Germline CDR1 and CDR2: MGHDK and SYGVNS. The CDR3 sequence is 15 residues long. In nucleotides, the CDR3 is TGTGCCAGCAGTGATGGACTAGCGGGTTACAATGAGCAGTTCTTC. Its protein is CASSDGLAGYNEQFF. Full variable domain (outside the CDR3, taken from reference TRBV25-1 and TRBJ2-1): EADIYQTPRYLVIGTGKKITLECSQTMGHDKMYWYQQDPGMELHLIHYSYGVNSTEKGDLSSESTVSRIRTEHFPLTLESARPSHTSQYLCASSDGLAGYNEQFFGPGTRLTVL.

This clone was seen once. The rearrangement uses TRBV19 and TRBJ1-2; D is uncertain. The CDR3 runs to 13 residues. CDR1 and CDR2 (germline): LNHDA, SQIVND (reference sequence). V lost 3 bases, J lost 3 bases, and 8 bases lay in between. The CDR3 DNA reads TGTGCCAGTAGTATTCAGGTGTACTATGGCTACACCTTC. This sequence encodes CASSIQVYYGYTF.

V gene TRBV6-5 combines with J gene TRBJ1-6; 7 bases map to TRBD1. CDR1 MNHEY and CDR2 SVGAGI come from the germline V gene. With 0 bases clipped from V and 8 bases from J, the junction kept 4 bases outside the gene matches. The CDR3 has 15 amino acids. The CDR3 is CASSYSGQNDSPLHF. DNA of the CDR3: TGTGCCAGCAGTTACTCGGGACAGAACGATTCACCCCTCCACTTT.

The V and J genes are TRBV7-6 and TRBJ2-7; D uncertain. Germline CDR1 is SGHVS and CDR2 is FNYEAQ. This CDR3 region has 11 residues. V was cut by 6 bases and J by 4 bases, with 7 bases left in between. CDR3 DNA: TGTGCCAGCAGATCCCTTTACGAGCAGTACTTC. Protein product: CASRSLYEQYF.

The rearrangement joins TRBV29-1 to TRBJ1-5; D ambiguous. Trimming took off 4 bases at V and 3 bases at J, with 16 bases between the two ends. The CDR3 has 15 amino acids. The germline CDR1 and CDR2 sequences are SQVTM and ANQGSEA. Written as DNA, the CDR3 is TGCAGCGTTGTAGTAAAAGGGAGCCTCAATCAGCCCCAGCATTTT. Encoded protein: CSVVVKGSLNQPQHF.

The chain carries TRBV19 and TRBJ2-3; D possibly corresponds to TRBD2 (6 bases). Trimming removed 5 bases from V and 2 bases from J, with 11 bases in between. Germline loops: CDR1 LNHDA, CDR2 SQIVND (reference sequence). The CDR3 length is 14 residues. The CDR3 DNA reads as TGTGCCAGTAGTGTGGGACTCCACACAGATACGCAGTATTTT. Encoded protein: CASSVGLHTDTQYF.

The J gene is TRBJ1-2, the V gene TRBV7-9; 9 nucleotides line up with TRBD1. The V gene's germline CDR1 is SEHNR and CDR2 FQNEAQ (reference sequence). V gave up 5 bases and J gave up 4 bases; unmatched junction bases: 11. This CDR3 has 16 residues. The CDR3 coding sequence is TGTGCCAGCAGCGCCCCCCGGGGACAGGGTATCTATGGCTACACCTTC. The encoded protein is CASSAPRGQGIYGYTF. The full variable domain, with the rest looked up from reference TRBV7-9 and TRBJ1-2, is DTGVSQNPRHKITKRGQNVTFRCDPISEHNRLYWYRQTLGQGPEFLTYFQNEAQLEKSRLLSDRFSAERPKGSFSTLEIQRTEQGDSAMYLCASSAPRGQGIYGYTFGSGTRLTVV.

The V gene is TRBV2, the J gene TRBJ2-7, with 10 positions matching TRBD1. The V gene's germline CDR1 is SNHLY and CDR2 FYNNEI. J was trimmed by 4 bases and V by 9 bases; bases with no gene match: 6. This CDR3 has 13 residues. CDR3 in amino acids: CASRDRGRYEQYF. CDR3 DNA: TGTGCCAGTAGAGACAGGGGGCGGTACGAGCAGTACTTC.

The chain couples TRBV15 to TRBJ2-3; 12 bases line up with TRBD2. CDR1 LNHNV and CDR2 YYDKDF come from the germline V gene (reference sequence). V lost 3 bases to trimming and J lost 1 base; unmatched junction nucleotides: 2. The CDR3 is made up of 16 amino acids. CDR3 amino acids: CATSSRLAGGTDTQYF. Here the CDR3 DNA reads TGTGCCACCAGCAGTCGACTAGCGGGAGGCACAGATACGCAGTATTTT.

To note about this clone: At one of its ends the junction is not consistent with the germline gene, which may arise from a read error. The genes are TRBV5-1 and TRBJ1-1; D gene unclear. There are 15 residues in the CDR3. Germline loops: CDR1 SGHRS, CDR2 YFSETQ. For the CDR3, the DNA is TGCGCCAGCAGATTGGAACCCGGGGTTCTGGGTGAAGCTTTCTTT. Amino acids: CASRLEPGVLGEAFF.

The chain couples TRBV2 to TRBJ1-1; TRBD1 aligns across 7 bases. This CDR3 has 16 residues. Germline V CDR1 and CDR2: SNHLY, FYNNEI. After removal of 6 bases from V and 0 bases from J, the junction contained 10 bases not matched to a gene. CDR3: CASRVIRDRMNTEAFF. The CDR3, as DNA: TGTGCCAGCAGGGTGATCCGGGACAGAATGAACACTGAAGCTTTCTTT.

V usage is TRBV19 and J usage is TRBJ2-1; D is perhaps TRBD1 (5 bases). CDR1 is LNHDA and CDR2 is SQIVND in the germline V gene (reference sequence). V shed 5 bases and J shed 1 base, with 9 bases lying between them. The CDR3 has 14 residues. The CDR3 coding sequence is TGTGCCAGTAGTGTGGGGCAGTCCTACAATGAGCAGTTCTTC. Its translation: CASSVGQSYNEQFF. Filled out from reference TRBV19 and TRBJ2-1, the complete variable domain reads DGGITQSPKYLFRKEGQNVTLSCEQNLNHDAMYWYRQDPGQGLRLIYYSQIVNDFQKGDIAEGYSVSREKKESFPLTVTSAQKNPTAFYLCASSVGQSYNEQFFGPGTRLTVL.

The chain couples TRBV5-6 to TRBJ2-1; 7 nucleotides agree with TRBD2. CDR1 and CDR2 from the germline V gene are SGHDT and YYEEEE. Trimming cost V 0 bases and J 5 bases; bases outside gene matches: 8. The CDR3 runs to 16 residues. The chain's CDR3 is CASSLVRAGRNNEQFF. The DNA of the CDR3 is TGTGCCAGCAGCTTGGTTCGAGCGGGGAGAAACAATGAGCAGTTCTTC.

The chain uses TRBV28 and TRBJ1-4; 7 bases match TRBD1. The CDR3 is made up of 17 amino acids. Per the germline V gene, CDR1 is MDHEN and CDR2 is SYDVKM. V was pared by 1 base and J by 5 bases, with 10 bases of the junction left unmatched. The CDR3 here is CASSLLSGTGANEKLFF. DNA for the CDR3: TGTGCCAGCAGTTTATTGAGCGGAACAGGGGCGAATGAAAAACTGTTTTTT.

Written as DNA, the CDR3 is TGTGCCAGCAGCCAAGACCGGACAGGGTACGGGGGCTACACCTTC. It specifies CASSQDRTGYGGYTF. V is TRBV4-2 and J is TRBJ1-2; TRBD1 matches 8 bases. Germline V CDR1 and CDR2: LGHNA, YNFKEQ. The length of the CDR3 is 15 residues. Trimming cost V 0 bases and J 8 bases; bases outside gene matches: 8.

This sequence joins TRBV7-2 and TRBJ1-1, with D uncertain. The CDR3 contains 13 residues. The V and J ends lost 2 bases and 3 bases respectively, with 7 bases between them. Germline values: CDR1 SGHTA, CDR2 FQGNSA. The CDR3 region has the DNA TGTGCCAGCAGCTTAAACTCGGACACTGAAGCTTTCTTT. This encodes CASSLNSDTEAFF.

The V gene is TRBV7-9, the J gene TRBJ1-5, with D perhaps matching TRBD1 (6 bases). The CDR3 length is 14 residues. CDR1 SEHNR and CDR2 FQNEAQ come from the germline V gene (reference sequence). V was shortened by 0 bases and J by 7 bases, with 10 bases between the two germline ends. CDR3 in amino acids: CASSLAGALQPQHF. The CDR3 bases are TGTGCCAGCAGCTTAGCGGGGGCTCTCCAGCCCCAGCATTTT.